Shown below are 24 T cell receptor beta chains from a single sample sequenced in a study of blood T cell repertoires in COVID-19. Only in-frame clones appear in the TCRdb table, and some are missing; sequencing was by immunoSEQ multiplex PCR. The sample records 130,000 to 150,000 clones, approximately 86% being singletons. The sample consisted of peripheral blood. These receptors all come from a woman in her forties or fifties with acute or convalescent COVID-19.

V usage is TRBV11-2 and J usage is TRBJ1-4, with D tentatively TRBD1 (6 bases). Trimming took 5 bases from V and 6 from J, leaving 19 bases between them. The CDR3 covers 16 residues. Germline V gene lookup returns CDR1 SGHAT and CDR2 FQNNGV. CDR3 sequence: CASSPITGKGYEKLFF. In DNA form, the CDR3 reads TGTGCCAGCAGCCCGATCACAGGGAAGGGATATGAAAAACTGTTTTTT.

This clone was recorded a few times. V and J are TRBV4-2 and TRBJ1-1, with 7 bases lining up with TRBD1. The CDR3 totals 15 residues. Trimming removed 6 bases from V and 1 base from J; junction bases left unmatched: 8. CDR1 is LGHNA, CDR2 YNFKEQ, per germline. The CDR3 reads CASSLTTGRNTEAFF. The CDR3 DNA reads TGTGCCAGCAGTCTCACGACAGGGAGGAACACTGAAGCTTTCTTT.

The chain has TRBV7-9 and TRBJ2-1; 14 nucleotides line up with TRBD2. The germline V gene encodes CDR1 SEHNR and CDR2 FQNEAQ (reference sequence). Trimming took 4 bases from V and 6 from J; bases not matched to a gene: 11. The length of the CDR3 is 18 residues. This CDR3 is CASSSTRYGTSGSNEQFF. The DNA for the CDR3 is TGTGCCAGCAGCTCAACGCGGTACGGGACTAGCGGGAGCAATGAGCAGTTCTTC. Using reference TRBV7-9 and TRBJ2-1 for the parts outside the CDR3, the full variable domain is DTGVSQNPRHKITKRGQNVTFRCDPISEHNRLYWYRQTLGQGPEFLTYFQNEAQLEKSRLLSDRFSAERPKGSFSTLEIQRTEQGDSAMYLCASSSTRYGTSGSNEQFFGPGTRLTVL.

This chain connects TRBV5-8 to TRBJ2-1; the match to TRBD1 covers 8 bases. Germline CDR1 SGHTS, CDR2 YDEGEE. V lost 3 bases, J lost 5 bases, and 7 bases stayed unmatched. The CDR3 totals 15 residues. CDR3 DNA sequence: TGTGCCAGCAGCTCACGACAGGGGAGGAACAATGAGCAGTTCTTC. Protein sequence: CASSSRQGRNNEQFF.

The rearrangement joins TRBV19 to TRBJ1-4; TRBD1 matches at 9 bases. V shed 3 bases and J 8 bases; nucleotides not matched to a gene: 7. The length of the CDR3 is 15 residues. Germline V gives CDR1 LNHDA, CDR2 SQIVND (reference sequence). CDR3 region: CASSIGTGYREKLFF. The CDR3, as DNA: TGTGCCAGTAGTATTGGGACAGGGTATCGAGAAAAACTGTTTTTT.

The V gene is TRBV30, the J gene TRBJ1-3; TRBD1 might be the D (6 bases). This CDR3 spans 14 amino acids. Trimming cost V 8 bases and J 7 bases, with 21 bases left between them. Germline V gene sequence: CDR1 GTSNPN, CDR2 SVGIG (reference sequence). In nucleotides, the CDR3 is TGTGCCACTGGAGAGGGGACAATAGGGAACACCATATATTTT. It specifies CATGEGTIGNTIYF. The variable domain in full, completed from reference TRBV30 and TRBJ1-3, reads SQTIHQWPATLVQPVGSPLSLECTVEGTSNPNLYWYRQAAGRGLQLLFYSVGIGQISSEVPQNLSASRPQDRQFILSSKKLLLSDSGFYLCATGEGTIGNTIYFGEGSWLTVV.

This clone has only a few counts. The chain couples TRBV10-3 to TRBJ2-1; TRBD2 matches 8 bases. Germline V gene lookup returns CDR1 ENHRY and CDR2 SYGVKD. The trim removed 5 bases at V and 2 bases at J, leaving 2 bases unmatched. The length of the CDR3 is 14 residues. The CDR3 here is CAISSGSTYNEQFF. CDR3 bases: TGTGCCATCAGTAGCGGGAGCACCTACAATGAGCAGTTCTTC.

The J gene is TRBJ2-2, the V gene TRBV25-1; 7 bases are a match to TRBD1. CDR1 and CDR2 from the germline V gene are MGHDK and SYGVNS. This CDR3 is 16 amino acids long. V was clipped by 7 bases and J by 0 bases; unmatched bases: 8. The chain's CDR3 is CASIKSGTANTGELFF. Written as DNA, the CDR3 is TGTGCCAGCATTAAATCCGGGACAGCGAACACCGGGGAGCTGTTTTTT. The full variable domain, completed using reference TRBV25-1 and TRBJ2-2, is EADIYQTPRYLVIGTGKKITLECSQTMGHDKMYWYQQDPGMELHLIHYSYGVNSTEKGDLSSESTVSRIRTEHFPLTLESARPSHTSQYLCASIKSGTANTGELFFGEGSRLTVL.

This chain uses TRBV6-5 with TRBJ2-1; D gene ambiguous. This CDR3 region has 13 residues. Germline CDR1 MNHEY, CDR2 SVGAGI. V lost 6 bases to trimming and J lost 4 bases, with 10 bases between them. The DNA of the CDR3 is TGTGCCAGCAGGGCGACTTCTTACAATGAGCAGTTCTTC. Protein product: CASRATSYNEQFF.

The chain links TRBV7-2 to TRBJ2-3; D is unresolved. V was cut by 1 base and J by 0 bases, with 11 bases left in between. Germline V gene sequence: CDR1 SGHTA, CDR2 FQGNSA. This CDR3 spans 16 amino acids. The DNA for the CDR3 is TGTGCCAGCAGCTTAGAATTCAGGCTTAGCACAGATACGCAGTATTTT. It yields the protein CASSLEFRLSTDTQYF.

The count of this clone is one. The chain links TRBV19 to TRBJ1-5; D not resolved. The germline V gene encodes CDR1 LNHDA and CDR2 SQIVND (reference sequence). Trimming left V 4 bases short and J 9 bases short, with 22 bases between. The CDR3 has 16 amino acids. The CDR3 nucleotides read TGTGCCAGTAGTAGCAGGCCCCCTGGCAGGTCTGGGCCCCAGCATTTT. It encodes CASSSRPPGRSGPQHF.

The V call is TRBV24-1, the J call TRBJ2-1; TRBD1 matches at 7 bases. CDR1 is KGHDR and CDR2 is SFDVKD in the germline V gene. V dropped 1 base and J dropped 7; count of bases not matched to a gene: 9. The CDR3 is 16 amino acids. The CDR3 bases are TGTGCCACCAGTGATTTTTTCACAGGGGCTCAAAATGAGCAGTTCTTC. It encodes CATSDFFTGAQNEQFF.

This clone was counted between two and nine times. The chain has TRBV4-2 and TRBJ1-5, with 10 bases matching TRBD1. The germline gives CDR1 LGHNA, CDR2 YNFKEQ. The J segment lost 6 bases and the V segment lost 3 bases, leaving 2 bases of the junction unmatched. The CDR3 runs to 14 residues. In DNA, the CDR3 is TGTGCCAGCAGCCAGGACAGGGGGAGTCAGCCCCAGCATTTT. This sequence encodes CASSQDRGSQPQHF.

The chain joins TRBV11-3 to TRBJ2-3; 8 nucleotides line up with TRBD2. The CDR3 loop spans 16 amino acids. V shed 5 bases, J shed 0 bases, and the junction held 7 bases outside the gene matches. Germline assignment: CDR1 SGHNT and CDR2 YENEEA. The CDR3 sequence: CASSTLAGSSTDTQYF. CDR3 DNA sequence: TGTGCCAGCAGCACTCTAGCGGGTTCTAGCACAGATACGCAGTATTTT. The full variable domain, rest sourced from reference TRBV11-3 and TRBJ2-3, is EAGVVQSPRYKIIEKKQPVAFWCNPISGHNTLYWYLQNLGQGPELLIRYENEEAVDDSQLPKDRFSAERLKGVDSTLKIQPAELGDSAVYLCASSTLAGSSTDTQYFGPGTRLTVL.

This chain links TRBV7-3 with TRBJ1-6; D is perhaps TRBD1 (5 bases). With 5 bases removed from V and 10 bases from J, the gap between germline ends came to 12 bases. CDR1 is SGHTA, CDR2 FQGTGA, per germline. The CDR3 is made up of 13 amino acids. The CDR3 DNA reads as TGTGCCAGCAGCGAGCTCAGGGAATCACCCCTCCACTTT. It translates to CASSELRESPLHF.

The chain employs TRBV9 and TRBJ1-6, with a possible D match to TRBD1 (6 bases). Trimming removed 0 bases at V and 9 bases at J, with 19 bases between. Germline CDR1 reads SGDLS; CDR2 reads YYNGEE. The CDR3 spans 17 residues. The CDR3 nucleotides read TGTGCCAGCAGCGTAGCTGGGAGGGGGGGGGCCAGTTCACCCCTCCACTTT. This encodes CASSVAGRGGASSPLHF.

The rearrangement joins TRBV6-5 to TRBJ2-3, with 10 bases matching TRBD2. This CDR3 has 16 residues. From germline, CDR1 is MNHEY and CDR2 SVGAGI. V lost 0 bases to trimming and J lost 4 bases; unmatched junction nucleotides: 4. As DNA, the CDR3 is TGTGCCAGCAGTTACTCGGCTAGCGGGGGATCAGATACGCAGTATTTT. It yields the protein CASSYSASGGSDTQYF.

The CDR3 reads CASSFGSGETQYF. In nucleotides, the CDR3 is TGCGCCAGCAGCTTTGGTAGCGGGGAGACCCAGTACTTC. The chain recombines TRBV5-1 with TRBJ2-5; 7 nucleotides line up with TRBD2. This CDR3 is 13 amino acids long. J gave up 5 bases and V 2 bases, and 3 bases lay outside the gene matches. Germline V lookup: CDR1 SGHRS, CDR2 YFSETQ.

The gene calls are TRBV13 and TRBJ2-7; 10 nucleotides match TRBD2. V gave up 6 bases and J gave up 5 bases; unmatched junction bases: 10. Germline CDR1 is PRHDT and CDR2 is FYEKMQ (reference sequence). The CDR3 has 15 amino acids. The CDR3 DNA is TGTGCCAGCAGTCAACAGCGGGGGGGTAGCGACGAGCAGTACTTC. It translates to CASSQQRGGSDEQYF.

Only one count was recorded for this clone. The chain recombines TRBV6-2 or TRBV6-3 with TRBJ1-1; 8 bases match TRBD1. Germline V gene lookup returns CDR1 MNHEY and CDR2 SVGEGT. The CDR3 loop spans 16 amino acids. Trimming took 0 bases from V and 4 from J; bases not matched to a gene: 7. CDR3 residues: CASSYSVQGAGTEAFF. The DNA for the CDR3 is TGTGCCAGCAGTTACTCAGTTCAGGGGGCAGGCACTGAAGCTTTCTTT.

The chain recombines TRBV4-2 with TRBJ1-4; the D is unclear. The CDR3 is 15 residues long. Trimming shortened V by 0 bases and J by 3 bases, and 8 bases separated the two germline ends. Germline V gene sequence: CDR1 LGHNA, CDR2 YNFKEQ. CDR3 sequence: CASSQELGANEKLFF. In DNA form, the CDR3 reads TGTGCCAGCAGCCAAGAACTGGGAGCTAATGAAAAACTGTTTTTT.

This sequence joins TRBV28 and TRBJ1-5, with D possibly TRBD1 on 6 matching bases. CDR1 is MDHEN and CDR2 is SYDVKM in the germline V gene. Trimming pared 5 bases from V and 2 bases from J, leaving 10 bases between. This CDR3 has 14 amino acids. The CDR3: CASSPSGGNQPQHF. CDR3 bases: TGTGCCAGCAGTCCATCAGGGGGCAATCAGCCCCAGCATTTT.

The gene calls are TRBV5-4 and TRBJ2-5; tentative D call: TRBD1 (6 bases). The CDR3 runs 14 residues. The germline CDR1 and CDR2 sequences are SGHNT and YYREEE (reference sequence). Trimming stripped 4 bases from V and 6 bases from J, with 16 bases between. The CDR3 DNA follows: TGTGCCAGCAGCACAAACAGGGAACCTCAGACCCAGTACTTC. Translating gives CASSTNREPQTQYF.

The chain has TRBV30 and TRBJ2-7; D is perhaps TRBD1 (6 bases). The germline gives CDR1 GTSNPN, CDR2 SVGIG (reference sequence). V was cut by 1 base and J by 4 bases, with 11 bases left in between. This CDR3 comprises 13 residues. CDR3 DNA sequence: TGTGCCTGGAGTGGAGGGGGTGGTTACGAGCAGTACTTC. This gives the protein CAWSGGGGYEQYF.